This T cell receptor (beta chain) was observed in a study of blood T cell repertoires in COVID-19. In its sample, this clone was seen a few times. TCRdb's copy holds only in-frame clones and misses some; the assay was immunoSEQ multiplex PCR. The sample lists 25,000 to 30,000 clones, over 75% occurring once. The CDR3 length is 16 residues. The V and J ends lost 4 bases and 2 bases, in that order; junction bases with no gene match: 5. Germline CDR1 is SGHAT and CDR2 is FQNNGV. The sequenced sample consisted of peripheral blood. V is TRBV11-2 and J is TRBJ2-6; 7 bases agree with TRBD2. The origin of this receptor is a woman aged 65 to 85 with active or convalescent COVID-19. This chain's CDR3 is CASSWGGGTGANVLTF. The CDR3 DNA reads as TGTGCCAGCAGCTGGGGGGGAGGAACTGGGGCCAACGTCCTGACTTTC.